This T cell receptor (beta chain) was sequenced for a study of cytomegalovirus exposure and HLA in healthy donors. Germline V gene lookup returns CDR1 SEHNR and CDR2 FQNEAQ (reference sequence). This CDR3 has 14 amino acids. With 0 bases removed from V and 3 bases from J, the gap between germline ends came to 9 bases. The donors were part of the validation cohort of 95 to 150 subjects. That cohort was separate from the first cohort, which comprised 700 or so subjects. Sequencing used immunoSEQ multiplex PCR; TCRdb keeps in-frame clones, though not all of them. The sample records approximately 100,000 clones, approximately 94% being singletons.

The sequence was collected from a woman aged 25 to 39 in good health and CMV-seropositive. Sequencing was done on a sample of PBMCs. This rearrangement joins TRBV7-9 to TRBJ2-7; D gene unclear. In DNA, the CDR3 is TGTGCCAGCAGCTTAGCTGGGCAACACTACGAGCAGTACTTC. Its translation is CASSLAGQHYEQYF.